This TCR beta chain came from a study of monozygotic twins with inflammatory bowel disease. The study subjected TCRalpha and TCRbeta cDNA to two nested PCRs of roughly 16 and 10 cycles. No DNA is given; TCRdb re-called the 5' RACE reads and lists each CDR3 protein once. This table lists about 150,000 distinct CDR3 sequences. This CDR3 spans 14 amino acids. Broader study findings: Diversity of TCRbeta measured by inverse Simpson was lower in IBD patients than in healthy co-twins. Some repertoire variability may stem from patients' differing immunosuppressive treatments.

To note about this clonotype: What it binds is unknown.

The receptor was derived from a human donor with ulcerative colitis or Crohn's disease, or a healthy co-twin of an affected twin (not recorded which). The sample consisted of blood. V usage is TRBV12-3 or TRBV12-4 and J usage is TRBJ1-5; TCRdb returns TRBD1, unconfirmable since there is no DNA. CDR3 sequence reads: CASTIDRASQPQHF.